The clone carrying this T cell receptor (beta chain) has only a few counts. The record originates from a study of a mutant IDH1 vaccine in newly diagnosed glioma. The CDR3 loop spans 12 amino acids. After removal of 9 bases from V and 3 bases from J, the junction contained 5 bases not matched to a gene. CDR1 is SGHAT, CDR2 FQNNGV, per germline. The assay was immunoSEQ multiplex PCR, and TCRdb's table has in-frame clones only and misses some. The data contain under 80,000 clones, 70% to 90% of them singletons. Documented time point: baseline, week 1 (first vaccination visit). Treatment here: pre-vaccination baseline after standard-of-care therapy.

The sample was PBMCs, taken from a glioma patient treated with radiotherapy, temozolomide or both. The gene calls are TRBV11-2 and TRBJ2-7; the match to TRBD1 covers 7 bases. The sequence was collected from a man aged 25 to 40 with glioma. CDR3 bases: TGTGCCAGTTCAGGGGGACACTACGAGCAGTACTTC. Residues: CASSGGHYEQYF.